Listed below are T cell receptor beta chains from one sample, sequenced in a study of cytotoxic CD8 clonotypes in ibrutinib-treated CLL. Data came from immunoSEQ multiplex PCR; TCRdb stores just in-frame clones and leaves some out. The sample holds roughly 250,000 clones, 70% seen once. Material: PBMCs, obtained after 24 months of ibrutinib treatment. The receptor set was obtained from a human donor with chronic lymphocytic leukemia. Each CDR3 is given with its conserved first and last residue. D genes are given only for firm matches. Clone size is given for some rows only: seen once, a few or many times, or a class if the clone is expanded.

>-|TRBV7-3|TRBJ2-7|14|TRBD1
TGTGCCAGCAGCCAAACAGGGGGATACTACGAGCAGTACTTC
CASSQTGGYYEQYF
>-|TRBV28|TRBJ2-2|15|-
TGTGCCAGCAGTTTATGGCAGTTAAACACCGGGGAGCTGTTTTTT
CASSLWQLNTGELFF
>-|TRBV29-1|TRBJ2-7|16|TRBD2
TGCAGCGTTGAAGGGGCGGGGGGAAATCCCACCTACGAGCAGTACTTC
CSVEGAGGNPTYEQYF
>-|TRBV27|TRBJ2-7|13|-
TGTGCCAGCAGTTGGGCCGGTTCCTACGAGCAGTACTTC
CASSWAGSYEQYF
>-|TRBV20-1|TRBJ2-7|11|-
TGCAGTGCTAGAATGGGACTGCAACCGTACTTC
CSARMGLQPYF
>-|TRBV6-6|TRBJ2-1|12|-
TGTGCCAGCAGTAAGGCGGGACATGAGCAGTTCTTC
CASSKAGHEQFF
>-|TRBV6-5|TRBJ1-4|14|TRBD1
TGTGCCAGCAGAATCGGACAGGGCAATGTAAAACTGTTTTTT
CASRIGQGNVKLFF
>few|TRBV30|TRBJ2-4|14|-
TGTGCCTGGAGCACAGGTTACGGCAAAAACATTCAGTACTTC
CAWSTGYGKNIQYF
>-|TRBV25-1|TRBJ1-2|14|-
TGTGCCAGCAGTGAATCAGGGGACCCTCAGGGCTACACCTTC
CASSESGDPQGYTF
>-|TRBV30|TRBJ1-1|10|-
TGTGCCTGGAAGGGGCTTGAAGCTTTCTTT
CAWKGLEAFF
>-|TRBV2|TRBJ2-1|16|-
TGTGCCAGCAGTGGAGCACAGGGGAGGGCTGACAATGAGCAGTTCTTC
CASSGAQGRADNEQFF
>-|TRBV28|TRBJ1-1|14|-
TGTGCCAGCAGTTTAGGATTTGGGGGCGAGGCGGCTTTCTTT
CASSLGFGGEAAFF
>-|TRBV5-1|TRBJ1-2|13|TRBD1
TGCGCCACCGCAACAGGGGGAAGCTATGGCTACACCTTC
CATATGGSYGYTF
>few|TRBV2|TRBJ1-1|12|-
TGTGCCAGCAGTGTTCAGGGTCCTGAAGCTTTCTTT
CASSVQGPEAFF
>few|TRBV11-3|TRBJ2-1|15|-
TGTGCCAGCAGCTTAGATCAGGCAGTGTACAATGAGCAGTTCTTC
CASSLDQAVYNEQFF
>few|TRBV4-2|TRBJ2-3|15|TRBD2
TGTGCCAGCAGCCCTTCGGCGGGAGGGCCAGATACGCAGTATTTT
CASSPSAGGPDTQYF
>-|TRBV6-5|TRBJ1-4|14|-
TGTGCCAGCAGTGCAGGTGCAACTAATGAAAAACTGTTTTTT
CASSAGATNEKLFF
>-|TRBV6-5|TRBJ2-5|15|TRBD1
TGTGCCAGCAGCCGTACCTGGACAGGGCGGGAGACCCAGTACTTC
CASSRTWTGRETQYF
>-|TRBV28|TRBJ2-3|14|TRBD2
TGTGCCAGCAGTACGGGGGGGGCGTTAGATACGCAGTATTTT
CASSTGGALDTQYF
>-|TRBV11-2|TRBJ1-5|13|-
TGTGCCAGCAGCTTATTCTTCAATCAGCCCCAGCATTTT
CASSLFFNQPQHF
>-|TRBV2|TRBJ2-3|10|-
TGTGCCAGCAGTGGGGATACGCAGTATTTT
CASSGDTQYF
>-|TRBV11-2|TRBJ2-5|14|TRBD1
TGTGCCAGCAGCAACCGGGACAGGGATGAGACCCAGTACTTC
CASSNRDRDETQYF
>-|TRBV29-1|TRBJ1-1|12|-
TGCAGCGTTGAAGTATTATCACCTGAAGCTTTCTTT
CSVEVLSPEAFF
>-|TRBV6-5|TRBJ2-1|12|-
TGTGCCAGCAGCCGAAGTGGGGGTGAGCAGTTCTTC
CASSRSGGEQFF
>once|TRBV9|TRBJ2-1|19|TRBD2
TGTGCCAGCAGCGTAGCCGGGACTAGCGGGAGGAGCTCCTACAATGAGCAGTTCTTC
CASSVAGTSGRSSYNEQFF
>-|TRBV27|TRBJ2-7|15|-
TGTGCCAGCAGTTTATATCGTAGGGCTAAGCGCGAGCAGTACTTC
CASSLYRRAKREQYF
>once|TRBV27|TRBJ2-7|15|TRBD1
TGTGCCAGCAACAAATTGGGGACAGGTCCCTACGAGCAGTACTTC
CASNKLGTGPYEQYF
>-|TRBV2|TRBJ1-2|13|-
TGTGCCAGCAGCCCGGACAGTTACTATGGCTACACCTTC
CASSPDSYYGYTF
>-|TRBV9|TRBJ1-6|14|-
TGTGCCAGCAGCGTTAGGACGGAATCCCACAACCTCCACTTT
CASSVRTESHNLHF
>-|TRBV18|TRBJ1-5|16|TRBD1
TGTGCCAGCTCATTCTCCGGGACAGATAGCAATCAGCCCCAGCATTTT
CASSFSGTDSNQPQHF
>-|TRBV27|TRBJ1-1|13|-
TGTGCCAGCAGTTTGGGGGGATTAACTGAAGCTTTCTTT
CASSLGGLTEAFF
>-|TRBV11-2|TRBJ2-7|16|TRBD1
TGTGCCAGCAGCTCGAACTTGGCCGGGACAGGGAGCGAGCAGTACTTC
CASSSNLAGTGSEQYF
>few|TRBV11-3|TRBJ2-5|16|TRBD2
TGTGCCAGCAGCCAAGGACTAGCGGGAGGAACAGAGACCCAGTACTTC
CASSQGLAGGTETQYF
>-|TRBV11-3|TRBJ2-1|12|-
TGTGCCAGCAGCTTAGGACTCCGGCAGCAGTTCTTC
CASSLGLRQQFF
>-|TRBV9|TRBJ2-2|16|TRBD1
TGTGCCAGCAGCGTAGGGACAGGGGCGAACACCGGGGAGCTGTTTTTT
CASSVGTGANTGELFF
>-|TRBV29-1|TRBJ2-1|12|TRBD2
TGCAGCGTTGAACCCGCGGGAGGGGAGCAGTTCTTC
CSVEPAGGEQFF
>-|TRBV6-5|TRBJ1-5|14|-
TGTGCCAGCAGTTCTGGGGGCGAAACGGAGCCCCAGCATTTT
CASSSGGETEPQHF
>-|TRBV5-1|TRBJ1-5|13|-
TGCGCCAGCAGCTCTCAGGGAGACCAGCCCCAGCATTTT
CASSSQGDQPQHF
>-|TRBV28|TRBJ1-5|14|-
TGTGCCAGCAGTCTCCAGGGTAACAATCAGCCCCAGCATTTT
CASSLQGNNQPQHF
>few|TRBV9|TRBJ2-5|16|-
TGTGCCAGCAGCGTGGGGGGACTCCACGGCCCAGAGACCCAGTACTTC
CASSVGGLHGPETQYF
>-|TRBV5-6|TRBJ2-5|15|TRBD1
TGTGCCAGCAGCTTGTTGGGACAGGTGCAAGAGACCCAGTACTTC
CASSLLGQVQETQYF
>-|TRBV19|TRBJ1-1|16|TRBD1
TGTGCCAGTCGACGATCCCCCTGGACAGGGAACACTGAAGCTTTCTTT
CASRRSPWTGNTEAFF